Detailed here is one T cell receptor beta chain. As yet, its antigen is unknown. CDR1 and CDR2 (germline): GTSNPN, SVGIG (reference sequence). There are 12 residues in the CDR3. After removal of 1 base from V and 10 bases from J, the junction contained 3 bases not matched to a gene. This entry comes from a study of cytomegalovirus exposure and HLA in healthy donors. Overall study: The same platform was used for the 130 or so validation repertoires and the 650 to 800 first-cohort repertoires, a later analysis reported. Overall study results and limits: Published work reported that the classifier diagnosed cytomegalovirus status with high specificity and sensitivity. Specific recognition of CMV antigens was confirmed in vitro for three chains (all CMV-associated). Cytomegalovirus-associated status was assigned to some 160 TCR beta chains.

Method: immunoSEQ multiplex PCR; TCRdb's copy keeps in-frame clones and lacks some. Of about 180,000 clones detected, 85% appear once; the ten largest clones hold about 17%. The TCR sequence derives from a man between 18 and 29 years old in good health and CMV-seropositive. Sequenced: PBMCs. The V and J genes are TRBV30 and TRBJ2-1, with 8 bases lining up with TRBD1. In DNA, the CDR3 is TGTGCCTGGAGTGGGACAGGGTGGGAGCAGTTCTTC. Amino acid sequence: CAWSGTGWEQFF.